These 22 T cell receptor beta chains came from one sample sequenced in a study of CD8 T cells in Susac syndrome. RNA in amounts of about 0.5 to 1 ug was reverse transcribed with random hexamers. TCRdb independently ran MiXCR on the immunoSEQ multiplex PCR reads; one entry per CDR3 protein. The repertoire consists of about 130,000 distinct CDR3 sequences, with around 94% occurring once and the leading ten covering less than 0.25%. The specimen sequenced was CD8+ T cells from PBMCs. These receptors were obtained from a human donor with Susac syndrome.

J is TRBJ2-7 and V is TRBV20-1; 11 bases are a match to TRBD2. CDR1 DFQATT and CDR2 SNEGSKA come from the germline V gene (reference sequence). Trimming took 1 base from V and 0 from J; bases not matched to a gene: 8. The CDR3 consists of 17 residues. DNA for the CDR3: TGCAGTGCTAGAGGCCGGACTAGCGGGTCGTCCTCCTACGAGCAGTACTTC. Translated: CSARGRTSGSSSYEQYF.

The chain joins TRBV2 to TRBJ2-7; no clear D. Deletions cut 4 bases from V and 2 bases from J, with 12 bases between. The CDR3 is made up of 14 amino acids. Germline values: CDR1 SNHLY, CDR2 FYNNEI. The CDR3 loop reads CASSVFGPTYEQYF. The CDR3, as DNA: TGTGCCAGCAGTGTCTTTGGACCTACCTACGAGCAGTACTTC.

The rearrangement joins TRBV30 to TRBJ1-5; tentative D call: TRBD1 (6 bases). Trimming cost V 0 bases and J 7 bases, with 10 bases left between them. The CDR3 sequence is 13 residues long. Germline values: CDR1 GTSNPN, CDR2 SVGIG (reference sequence). CDR3 coding DNA: TGTGCCTGGAGTGTACAGGGTAGACAGCCCCAGCATTTT. Protein: CAWSVQGRQPQHF.

The chain couples TRBV15 to TRBJ2-7; TRBD1 matches at 7 bases. The CDR3 is made up of 15 amino acids. V shed 0 bases and J 2 bases; nucleotides not matched to a gene: 4. The germline CDR1 and CDR2 sequences are LNHNV and YYDKDF (reference sequence). This CDR3 reads CATSRDTGEAYEQYF. The CDR3 nucleotides read TGTGCCACCAGCAGAGATACAGGGGAAGCCTACGAGCAGTACTTC.

This sequence joins TRBV27 and TRBJ2-7; D uncertain. The CDR3 runs 16 residues. Germline CDR1 reads MNHEY; CDR2 reads SMNVEV (reference sequence). Trimming shortened V by 7 bases and J by 3 bases, and 22 bases separated the two germline ends. CDR3 in amino acids: CASIKPWALHCYEQYF. Written as DNA, the CDR3 is TGTGCCAGCATAAAACCCTGGGCTCTACACTGCTACGAGCAGTACTTC.

The J gene is TRBJ2-1, the V gene TRBV12-5; possible D gene TRBD2, 5 bases. Trimming took 7 bases from V and 9 from J, leaving 16 bases between them. This CDR3 comprises 13 residues. Germline V gives CDR1 LGHNT, CDR2 FRNRAP. In nucleotides, the CDR3 is TGTGCTAGTGTCGTCCCGTCGGGGATTGAGCAGTTCTTC. Encoded protein: CASVVPSGIEQFF.

The J gene is TRBJ1-3, the V gene TRBV9; D is undetermined. The CDR3 contains 16 residues. The V end was cut by 4 bases, the J end by 4 bases, with 18 bases between. In germline, CDR1 is SGDLS, CDR2 YYNGEE. The CDR3 loop reads CASSPWGGIGGNTIYF. CDR3 DNA: TGTGCCAGCAGCCCCTGGGGTGGAATTGGAGGAAACACCATATATTTT. Together with reference TRBV9 and TRBJ1-3, the CDR3 gives the full variable domain: DSGVTQTPKHLITATGQRVTLRCSPRSGDLSVYWYQQSLDQGLQFLIQYYNGEERAKGNILERFSAQQFPDLHSELNLSSLELGDSALYFCASSPWGGIGGNTIYFGEGSWLTVV.

This clonotype was seen once. CDR3 loop: CSARDVGSRNNEQFF. In nucleotides, the CDR3 is TGCAGTGCTAGAGACGTGGGGAGCAGGAACAATGAGCAGTTCTTC. The chain is built from TRBV20-1 and TRBJ2-1; D is possibly TRBD2 (5 bases). Germline V lookup: CDR1 DFQATT, CDR2 SNEGSKA (reference sequence). Deletions cut 0 bases from V and 5 bases from J, with 14 bases between. This CDR3 has 15 amino acids.

The J gene is TRBJ2-7, the V gene TRBV6-2 or TRBV6-3; no reliable D call. V gave up 5 bases and J gave up 1 base, with 12 bases separating them. The germline CDR1 and CDR2 sequences are MNHEY and SVGEGT. CDR3 length: 14 residues. The CDR3 sequence: CASSATYTSYEQYF. DNA of the CDR3: TGTGCCAGCAGTGCCACTTATACATCCTACGAGCAGTACTTC.

V usage is TRBV7-9 and J usage is TRBJ1-4; D might be TRBD1 (6 bases). This CDR3 spans 16 amino acids. Trimming left V 5 bases short and J 4 bases short, with 17 bases between. In germline, CDR1 is SEHNR, CDR2 FQNEAQ (reference sequence). CDR3: CASSPLGGGHNEKLFF. The CDR3 DNA sequence: TGTGCCAGCAGCCCCCTAGGGGGGGGTCATAATGAAAAACTGTTTTTT.

The rearrangement uses TRBV28 and TRBJ2-4, with TRBD1 as a possible D gene (6 bases). The CDR3 totals 16 residues. Germline-derived CDR1 and CDR2 are MDHEN and SYDVKM. V was trimmed by 6 bases and J by 0 bases, leaving 15 bases between them. The CDR3 DNA sequence: TGTGCCAGCAGCCAAGACAGGTTGATAGCCAAAAACATTCAGTACTTC. Protein sequence: CASSQDRLIAKNIQYF.

The V and J genes are TRBV7-9 and TRBJ2-7; D possibly corresponds to TRBD2 (5 bases). CDR3 length: 15 amino acids. V shed 6 bases and J shed 3 bases, with 18 bases lying between them. In germline, CDR1 is SEHNR, CDR2 FQNEAQ (reference sequence). The CDR3 nucleotides read TGTGCCAGCAGTACGAGTTCTTCGGGGAACTACGAGCAGTACTTC. Translated: CASSTSSSGNYEQYF.

The chain combines TRBV27 with TRBJ2-1; 9 bases are shared with TRBD1. Germline lookup yields CDR1 MNHEY and CDR2 SMNVEV (reference sequence). With V trimmed by 8 bases and J by 6 bases, 5 bases remained unmatched. CDR3 size: 13 residues. The CDR3 coding sequence is TGTGCCAGCGCGGGACAGGGTAGCAATGAGCAGTTCTTC. Amino acid sequence: CASAGQGSNEQFF.

The genes are TRBV5-4 and TRBJ2-5; D unclear. There are 14 residues in the CDR3. The V end lost 3 bases, the J end lost 2 bases, and 11 bases lay between the germline ends. Germline-derived CDR1 and CDR2 are SGHNT and YYREEE (reference sequence). CDR3 in DNA: TGTGCCAGCAGCTCGAGTTTAGATCAAGAGACCCAGTACTTC. This sequence encodes CASSSSLDQETQYF.

The chain carries TRBV19 and TRBJ2-7; TRBD1 matches 7 bases. CDR3 length: 13 residues. Trimming cost V 4 bases and J 3 bases; bases outside gene matches: 3. Looked up from germline, CDR1 is LNHDA and CDR2 is SQIVND (reference sequence). CDR3 nucleotide sequence: TGTGCCAGTAGTAAAGGACAGGACTACGAGCAGTACTTC. It codes for CASSKGQDYEQYF.

The chain is built from TRBV7-9 and TRBJ1-4, with unresolved D. This CDR3 is 15 amino acids long. Germline CDR1 SEHNR, CDR2 FQNEAQ (reference sequence). The V gene lost 5 bases and the J gene lost 5 bases, with 15 bases spanning the gap. The CDR3 reads CASSGFFGPNEKLFF. Here the CDR3 DNA reads TGTGCCAGCAGCGGGTTTTTCGGACCCAATGAAAAACTGTTTTTT.

The V call is TRBV6-5, the J call TRBJ1-1; a weak D match, TRBD1 (5 bases). V was clipped by 5 bases and J by 4 bases, with 14 bases between them. This CDR3 region has 14 residues. CDR1 is MNHEY and CDR2 is SVGAGI in the germline V gene. CDR3 protein: CASSQNSGFTEAFF. In DNA, the CDR3 is TGTGCCAGCAGTCAAAATTCAGGGTTCACTGAAGCTTTCTTT.

This chain connects TRBV7-9 to TRBJ2-7; 11 nucleotides line up with TRBD2. This CDR3 is built from 18 residues. Germline CDR1 reads SEHNR; CDR2 reads FQNEAQ (reference sequence). V shed 1 base, J shed 1 base, and the junction held 9 bases outside the gene matches. The CDR3 spells CASSLGWAGLADSYEQYF. CDR3 nucleotides: TGTGCCAGCAGCTTAGGTTGGGCGGGACTAGCGGATTCCTACGAGCAGTACTTC.

The V call is TRBV30, the J call TRBJ2-1, with D hard to call. The CDR3 consists of 10 residues. V dropped 0 bases and J dropped 9 bases, with 3 bases sitting between them. Looked up from germline, CDR1 is GTSNPN and CDR2 is SVGIG (reference sequence). This CDR3 is CAWSVGEQFF. DNA of the CDR3: TGTGCCTGGAGTGTGGGTGAGCAGTTCTTC. Based on the CDR3 plus reference TRBV30 and TRBJ2-1, the full variable domain is SQTIHQWPATLVQPVGSPLSLECTVEGTSNPNLYWYRQAAGRGLQLLFYSVGIGQISSEVPQNLSASRPQDRQFILSSKKLLLSDSGFYLCAWSVGEQFFGPGTRLTVL.

This chain uses TRBV21-1 with TRBJ2-7; TRBD2 is the table's D call and was not checked against the DNA. TRBV21-1 corresponds to a pseudogene. The CDR3 covers 17 residues. CDR3 coding DNA: TGTGCCAGCAGCACCGGACTAGCGGGACACCCGCCCTACGAGCAGTACTTC. It codes for CASSTGLAGHPPYEQYF.

This chain links TRBV5-6 with TRBJ2-7; D may be TRBD1 (6 bases). The V gene lost 3 bases and the J gene lost 2 bases, with 12 bases spanning the gap. Per the germline V gene, CDR1 is SGHDT and CDR2 is YYEEEE. This CDR3 has 14 amino acids. CDR3 region: CASSWDTTPYEQYF. For the CDR3, the DNA is TGTGCCAGCAGCTGGGACACCACTCCCTACGAGCAGTACTTC.

The chain employs TRBV20-1 and TRBJ2-1, with 7 bases lining up with TRBD2. Per the germline V gene, CDR1 is DFQATT and CDR2 is SNEGSKA (reference sequence). The V segment lost 3 bases and the J segment 5 bases; nucleotides outside the gene matches: 7. This CDR3 region has 14 residues. CDR3 sequence: CSASVAGDHNEQFF. The CDR3 bases are TGCAGTGCTAGCGTGGCGGGAGACCACAATGAGCAGTTCTTC.